This T cell receptor (beta chain) was retrieved from a study of T-cell reconstitution after alpha-beta-depleted transplantation in children. Study observations and caveats: Counts and diversity of T cells one year after transplant came mostly from newly produced T cells.

This clonotype was counted many times. Its antigen is not known. Unique molecular identifiers featured in how the TCRbeta library was prepared. MiXCR was run by TCRdb on the PCR reads, yielding one entry per CDR3 protein. The sample holds 100,000 or so distinct CDR3 sequences, around 6.1% seen once. This clonotype was sampled from a female patient aged 2-9 years who had a stem cell transplant for Fanconi anemia, so the T cells may come from the graft donor. The source was PBMCs, mostly from graft donor cells, collected 60 days after TCRalphabeta/CD19-depleted stem cell transplant.

The CDR3 DNA reads TGTGCCAGCAGCCCCGGGGCGGGGTTCACAGATACGCAGTATTTT. This sequence encodes CASSPGAGFTDTQYF. This sequence joins TRBV7-8 and TRBJ2-3, with a possible D match to TRBD2 (6 bases). The CDR3 totals 15 residues. V lost 5 bases and J lost 2, with 14 bases in between. Germline CDR1 SGHVS, CDR2 FQNEAQ.